Listed below are T cell receptor beta chains from one sample, sequenced in a study of memory CD4+ T cells and cytomegalovirus serostatus. TCRdb keeps only in-frame clones here, not all; method: immunoSEQ multiplex PCR. This table holds some 52,000 clones, about four fifths found once. The sequenced sample consisted of memory CD4+ T cells from blood. Every receptor here comes from an adult in good health and CMV-seropositive. Both conserved end residues are trimmed from each CDR3. A D gene is named only where the DNA matches it firmly.

d_call j_call v_call cdr3_aa
. TRBJ2-3 TRBV7-3 ASSLGAGQDTQY
. TRBJ1-2 TRBV5-1 ASSLGAGDHGYT
TRBD1 TRBJ2-7 TRBV4-1 ASSPSGQGALYYEQY
. TRBJ1-6 TRBV7-9 ASSSRGLTNSPLH
. TRBJ1-2 TRBV9 ASSVDLAGKGYT
. TRBJ1-1 TRBV7-3 ASSSPGRTGAEAF
TRBD1 TRBJ2-7 TRBV7-9 ASSFVDRATYEQY
. TRBJ1-2 TRBV7-9 ASSLNIDSNYGYT
TRBD2 TRBJ2-7 TRBV30 AWSGPSGRSSYEQY
. TRBJ2-7 TRBV18 ASSLRLNYEQY